The 3 T cell receptor beta chains in this list originate from one sample, sequenced in a study of T-cell memory formation after mild COVID-19 (dated by TCRdb to 2020 to 2023). Library preparation was by 5' RACE. Sequenced using an Illumina NovaSeq 6000. TCRdb handled the public reads itself, with Q25 trimming in fastp and clone calling in MiXCR, and kept productive beta chains. Rows matching on CDR3 protein sequence are summarized as one entry with the most common DNA and genes. Recorded for this sample are approximately 300,000 distinct CDR3 sequences; 8.2% of them occurred a single time. The ten largest clones represent about 22% of the sample. Sequenced: PBMCs or a T cell subset sorted from them (not recorded which). These receptors all come from a young man who had mild COVID-19 (a few samples of this study predate the infection). The sample titles of this study are shuffled in the database, so cell type and time point are left out; the donor was told from shared clones.

This clonotype has just a few counts. The V and J genes are TRBV12-3 or TRBV12-4 and TRBJ1-3; D is uncertain. This CDR3 comprises 12 residues. Trimming left V 4 bases short and J 4 bases short, with 5 bases between. Written as DNA, the CDR3 is TGTGCCAGCAGTTACAGCGGAAACACCATATATTTT. Translation gives CASSYSGNTIYF.

Ten or more counts support this clonotype. The chain employs TRBV5-1 and TRBJ2-1, with D unclear. The CDR3 is 12 amino acids. Germline CDR1 reads SGHRS; CDR2 reads YFSETQ. Trimming took off 4 bases at V and 6 bases at J, with 8 bases between the two ends. The CDR3 is CASSDVGNEQFF. CDR3 bases: TGCGCCAGCAGCGACGTGGGCAATGAGCAGTTCTTC.

This clonotype was seen at least ten times. This chain joins TRBV4-3 and TRBJ1-1, with TRBD1 matching over 10 bases. The CDR3 spans 19 residues. The J segment lost 1 base and the V segment lost 4 bases, leaving 15 bases of the junction unmatched. Germline CDR1 and CDR2: LGHNA and YSLEER. The CDR3: CASSPHSGGQGYSNTEAFF. In nucleotides, the CDR3 is TGCGCCAGCAGCCCACACTCTGGGGGACAGGGGTACTCGAACACTGAAGCTTTCTTT.